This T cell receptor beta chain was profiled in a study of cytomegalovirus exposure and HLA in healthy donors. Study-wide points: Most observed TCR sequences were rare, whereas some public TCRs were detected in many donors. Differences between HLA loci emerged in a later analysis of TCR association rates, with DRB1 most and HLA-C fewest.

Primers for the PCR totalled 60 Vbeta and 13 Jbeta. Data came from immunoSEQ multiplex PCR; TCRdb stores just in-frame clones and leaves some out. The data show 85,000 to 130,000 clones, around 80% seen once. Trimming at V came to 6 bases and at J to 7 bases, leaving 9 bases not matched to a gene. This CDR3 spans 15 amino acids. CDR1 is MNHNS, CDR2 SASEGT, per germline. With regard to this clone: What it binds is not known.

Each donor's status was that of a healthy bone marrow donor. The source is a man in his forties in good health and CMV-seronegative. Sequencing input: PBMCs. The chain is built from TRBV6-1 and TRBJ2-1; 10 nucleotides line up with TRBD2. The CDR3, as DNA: TGTGCCAGCAGCCAAATAGCGGGGGGAGGGAATGAGCAGTTCTTC. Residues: CASSQIAGGGNEQFF.